The T cell receptor beta chain under discussion was sequenced for a study of patients and donors after allogeneic stem cell transplantation (dated by TCRdb to 2020 to 2021). The cysteine opens and the phenylalanine closes a CDR3 of 14 amino acids. Just CDR3 DNA is preserved here, 42 bases in frame from base 1. The germline V gene (reference sequence) sets CDR1 to LGHDT and CDR2 to YNNKEL. The junction carries 16 bases between V and J, which are trimmed by 4 bases and 6 bases respectively. In its sample, this clonotype was seen a few times. The clone's antigen remains unknown. Base qualities were left out, and no much larger clone turns up one base away. The library was prepared using RT-PCR. Sequencing was performed on a NextSeq 550. TCRdb ran its own pipeline on the public reads, namely fastp trimming at Q25 and MiXCR clone calling, and kept in-frame beta chains. Each entry merges the rows of one CDR3 protein and shows their most common DNA and genes. The sample table shows 800,000 to 1,000,000 distinct CDR3 sequences, and more than 15% are seen once. The top ten hold 6% of the sample.

The receptor's source is a human donor who was either an allogeneic HSCT recipient or a stem cell or donor lymphocyte infusion donor (not recorded which). It is not recorded whose cells these are; they may come from a transplant donor. The chain is assembled from TRBV3-1 and TRBJ2-7, and the D gene may be TRBD2, 5 bases matching. The sample was blood, either unsorted or a sorted T cell fraction (not recorded which). The CDR3 protein sequence reads: CASSPARGRGEQYF. The nucleotide sequence reads as follows: TGTGCCAGCAGCCCTGCCCGAGGTCGGGGCGAGCAGTACTTC.